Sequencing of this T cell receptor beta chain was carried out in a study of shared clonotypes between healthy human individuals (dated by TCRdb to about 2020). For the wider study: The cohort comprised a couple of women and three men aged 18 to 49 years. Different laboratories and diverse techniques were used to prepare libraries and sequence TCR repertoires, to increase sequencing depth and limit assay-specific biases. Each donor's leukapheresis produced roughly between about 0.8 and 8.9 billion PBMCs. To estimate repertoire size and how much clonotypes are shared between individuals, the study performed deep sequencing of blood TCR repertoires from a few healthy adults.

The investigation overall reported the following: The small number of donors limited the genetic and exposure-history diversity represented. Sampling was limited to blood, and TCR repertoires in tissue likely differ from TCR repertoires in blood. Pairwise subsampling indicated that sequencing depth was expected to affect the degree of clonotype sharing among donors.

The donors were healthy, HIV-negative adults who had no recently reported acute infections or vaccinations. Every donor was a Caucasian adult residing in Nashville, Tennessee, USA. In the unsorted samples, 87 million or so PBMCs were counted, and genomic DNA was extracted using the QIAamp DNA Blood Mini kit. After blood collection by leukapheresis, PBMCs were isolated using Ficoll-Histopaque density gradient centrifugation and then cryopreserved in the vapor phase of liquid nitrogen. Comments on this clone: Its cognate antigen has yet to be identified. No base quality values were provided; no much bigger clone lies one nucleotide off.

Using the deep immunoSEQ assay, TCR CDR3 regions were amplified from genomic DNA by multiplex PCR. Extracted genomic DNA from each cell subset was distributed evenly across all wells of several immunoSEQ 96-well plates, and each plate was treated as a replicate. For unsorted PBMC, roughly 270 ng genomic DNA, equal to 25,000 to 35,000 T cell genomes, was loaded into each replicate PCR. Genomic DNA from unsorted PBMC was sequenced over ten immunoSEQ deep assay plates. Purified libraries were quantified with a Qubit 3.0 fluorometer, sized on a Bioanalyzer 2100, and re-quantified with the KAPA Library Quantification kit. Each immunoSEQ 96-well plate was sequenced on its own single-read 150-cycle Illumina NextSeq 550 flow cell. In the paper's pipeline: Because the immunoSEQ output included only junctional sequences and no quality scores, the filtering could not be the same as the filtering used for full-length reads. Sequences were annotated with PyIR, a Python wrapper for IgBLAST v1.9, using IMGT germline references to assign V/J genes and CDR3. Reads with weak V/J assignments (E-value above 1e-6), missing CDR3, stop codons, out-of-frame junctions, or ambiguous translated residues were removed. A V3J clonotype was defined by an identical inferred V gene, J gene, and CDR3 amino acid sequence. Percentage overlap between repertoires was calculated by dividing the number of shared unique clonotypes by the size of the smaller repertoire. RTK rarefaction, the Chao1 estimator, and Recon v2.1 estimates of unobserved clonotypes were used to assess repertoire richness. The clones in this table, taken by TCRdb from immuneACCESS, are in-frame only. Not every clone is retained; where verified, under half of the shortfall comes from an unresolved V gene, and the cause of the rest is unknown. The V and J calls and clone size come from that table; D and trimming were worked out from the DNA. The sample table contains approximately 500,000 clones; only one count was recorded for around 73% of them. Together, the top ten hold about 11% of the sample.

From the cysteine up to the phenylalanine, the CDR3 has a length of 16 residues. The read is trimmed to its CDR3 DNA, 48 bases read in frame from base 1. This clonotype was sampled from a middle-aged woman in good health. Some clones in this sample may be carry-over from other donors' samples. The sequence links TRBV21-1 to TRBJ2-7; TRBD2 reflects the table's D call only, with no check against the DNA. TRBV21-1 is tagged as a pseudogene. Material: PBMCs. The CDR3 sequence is CASSKERPAGTYEQYF. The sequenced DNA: TGTGCCAGCAGCAAAGAGAGGCCAGCGGGGACCTACGAGCAGTACTTC.